This TCR beta chain was profiled in a study of blood T cell repertoires in COVID-19. Study details: Samples came from the United States, Italy and Spain, spanning acute and convalescent COVID-19. PBMCs, B-cell-depleted T cells, or T cells provided the cDNA or gDNA that made up the material.

Using immunoSEQ multiplex PCR, the repertoire was profiled, and TCRdb retains in-frame clones only, with some absent. The sample lists around 250,000 clones, about 89% occurring once. Looked up from germline, CDR1 is SGHDN and CDR2 is FVKESK. CDR3 length equals 16 residues. V lost 3 bases to trimming and J lost 4 bases; unmatched junction nucleotides: 10. Specimen: peripheral blood. This sequence originates from a man in his forties with active or convalescent COVID-19. The chain couples TRBV14 to TRBJ2-7; TRBD1 agrees at 9 bases. The CDR3 DNA is TGTGCCAGCAGCCACGCAGGACAGGGGAGGGTTTACGAGCAGTACTTC. Protein: CASSHAGQGRVYEQYF.